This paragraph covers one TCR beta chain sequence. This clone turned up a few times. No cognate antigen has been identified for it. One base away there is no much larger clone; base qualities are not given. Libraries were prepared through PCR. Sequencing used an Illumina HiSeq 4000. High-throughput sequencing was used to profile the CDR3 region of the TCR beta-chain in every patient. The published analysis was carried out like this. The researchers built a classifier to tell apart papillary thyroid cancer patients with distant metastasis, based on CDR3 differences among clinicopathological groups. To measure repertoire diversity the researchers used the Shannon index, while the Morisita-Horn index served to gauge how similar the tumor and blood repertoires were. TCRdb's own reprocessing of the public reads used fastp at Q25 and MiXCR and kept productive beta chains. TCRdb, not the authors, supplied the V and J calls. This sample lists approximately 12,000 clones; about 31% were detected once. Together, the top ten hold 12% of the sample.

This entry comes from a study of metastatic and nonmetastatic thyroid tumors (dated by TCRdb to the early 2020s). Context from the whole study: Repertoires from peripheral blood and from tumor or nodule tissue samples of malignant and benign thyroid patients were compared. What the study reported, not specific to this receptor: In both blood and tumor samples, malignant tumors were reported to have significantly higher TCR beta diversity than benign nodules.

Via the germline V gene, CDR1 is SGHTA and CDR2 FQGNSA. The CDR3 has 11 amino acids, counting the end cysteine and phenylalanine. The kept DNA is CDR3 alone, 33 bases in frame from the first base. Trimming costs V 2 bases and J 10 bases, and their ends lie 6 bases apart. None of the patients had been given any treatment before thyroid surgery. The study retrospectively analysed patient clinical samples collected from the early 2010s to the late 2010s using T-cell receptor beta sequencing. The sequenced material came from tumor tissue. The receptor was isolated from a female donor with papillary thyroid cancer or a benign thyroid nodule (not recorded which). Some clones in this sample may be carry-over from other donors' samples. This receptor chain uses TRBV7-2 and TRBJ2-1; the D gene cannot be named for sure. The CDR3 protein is CASSLTWEQFF. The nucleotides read TGTGCCAGCAGCTTAACGTGGGAGCAGTTCTTC.